What follows are 28 T cell receptor beta chains derived from one specimen sequenced in a study of CD8 T cells in Susac syndrome. The authors reverse transcribed roughly 0.45 to 1 ug RNA with random hexamers. One entry per CDR3 protein results from TCRdb running MiXCR on the immunoSEQ multiplex PCR reads. The table includes 250,000 to 350,000 distinct CDR3 sequences, roughly nine tenths detected once. Source material: CD4+ T cells from PBMCs. Every receptor here comes from a human donor with multiple sclerosis.

The CDR3 DNA reads as TGCAGTGCATCTAAAAGCCCAGGGAGCCCTGAAGCTTTCTTT. Amino acid sequence: CSASKSPGSPEAFF. The chain recombines TRBV20-1 with TRBJ1-1, with D tentatively TRBD1 (5 bases). CDR1 DFQATT and CDR2 SNEGSKA come from the germline V gene (reference sequence). V was shortened by 6 bases and J by 6 bases, with 20 bases between the two germline ends. CDR3 length: 14 residues.

The V call is TRBV20-1, the J call TRBJ2-7; 7 bases fit TRBD1. There are 13 residues in the CDR3. J was trimmed by 0 bases and V by 6 bases; bases with no gene match: 5. Germline V lookup: CDR1 DFQATT, CDR2 SNEGSKA (reference sequence). In nucleotides, the CDR3 is TGCAGTGCGGAGACAGGGAACTCCTACGAGCAGTACTTC. It translates to CSAETGNSYEQYF.

This clonotype occurred once. The conserved final phenylalanine or tryptophan is absent from the CDR3, which likely points to a read error. J is TRBJ2-7 and V is TRBV7-2; D may be TRBD1 (5 bases). Trimming took 4 bases from V and 0 from J, leaving 10 bases between them. Germline lookup yields CDR1 SGHTA and CDR2 FQGNSA. CDR3 size: 14 residues. The CDR3 spells CASSSMTVSYEQYL. The CDR3 nucleotides read TGTGCCAGCAGCTCCATGACAGTCTCCTACGAGCAGTACCTC.

V gene TRBV6-7 combines with J gene TRBJ2-6; D may be TRBD2 (5 bases). TRBV6-7 is designated an ORF whose function remains uncertain. CDR3 length: 19 residues. V lost 4 bases, J lost 3 bases, and 22 bases lay in between. The CDR3 DNA is TGTGCCAGCAGTTTATGGCACCCGTTAAACCGGGGTGGGGCCAACGTCCTGACTTTC. It is translated as CASSLWHPLNRGGANVLTF.

The gene calls are TRBV29-1 and TRBJ1-2; 7 nucleotides align to TRBD1. Germline V CDR1 and CDR2: SQVTM, ANQGSEA. V lost 5 bases to trimming and J lost 0 bases; unmatched junction nucleotides: 6. The CDR3 totals 14 residues. The CDR3 region has the DNA TGCAGCGTTAGGGGGCAGCTATCTAACTATGGCTACACCTTC. Amino acid sequence: CSVRGQLSNYGYTF. The full variable domain, its missing parts supplied by reference TRBV29-1 and TRBJ1-2, is SAVISQKPSRDICQRGTSLTIQCQVDSQVTMMFWYRQQPGQSLTLIATANQGSEATYESGFVIDKFPISRPNLTFSTLTVSNMSPEDSSIYLCSVRGQLSNYGYTFGSGTRLTVV.

The chain couples TRBV3-1 to TRBJ1-6; D possibly corresponds to TRBD1 (5 bases). Germline V CDR1 and CDR2: LGHDT, YNNKEL (reference sequence). The CDR3 has 16 amino acids. Trimming pared 5 bases from V and 9 bases from J, leaving 20 bases between. The CDR3 protein is CASSNLAGLGPSPLHF. CDR3 sequence (DNA): TGTGCCAGCAGCAACCTTGCGGGGTTGGGACCTTCACCCCTCCACTTT.

V is TRBV20-1 and J is TRBJ1-2, with D perhaps TRBD1 (6 bases). This CDR3 is 13 amino acids long. The germline gives CDR1 DFQATT, CDR2 SNEGSKA (reference sequence). V lost 0 bases to trimming and J lost 7 bases, with 12 bases between them. CDR3 sequence (DNA): TGCAGTGCTAGAGATGGGGGGGGCTTTGGCTACACCTTC. Encoded protein: CSARDGGGFGYTF.

The V gene is TRBV5-4, the J gene TRBJ2-1; tentative D call: TRBD1 (6 bases). The CDR3 has 13 amino acids. V gave up 0 bases and J gave up 8 bases, with 9 bases separating them. CDR1 and CDR2 from the germline V gene are SGHNT and YYREEE (reference sequence). The CDR3 loop is CASSLDRVDEQFF. CDR3 nucleotide sequence: TGTGCCAGCAGCTTGGACAGGGTCGATGAGCAGTTCTTC.

The rearrangement uses TRBV7-8 and TRBJ2-3; 8 nucleotides match TRBD2. After removal of 5 bases from V and 4 bases from J, the junction contained 5 bases not matched to a gene. The CDR3 extends over 14 amino acids. Germline CDR1 reads SGHVS; CDR2 reads FQNEAQ. CDR3 nucleotide sequence: TGTGCCAGCAGCCGAGGGACTAGTGCAGATACGCAGTATTTT. This encodes CASSRGTSADTQYF.

The V and J genes are TRBV9 and TRBJ2-1; D not certain. Per germline, CDR1 SGDLS and CDR2 YYNGEE. This CDR3 has 13 amino acids. The V and J ends lost 0 bases and 3 bases respectively, with 4 bases between them. The CDR3 DNA follows: TGTGCCAGCAGCGTAGCGATCTACAATGAGCAGTTCTTC. Translation: CASSVAIYNEQFF.

Only a few counts were recorded for this clonotype. The rearrangement uses TRBV30 and TRBJ1-6; D gene uncertain. Trimming pared 0 bases from V and 7 bases from J, leaving 10 bases between. The length of the CDR3 is 14 residues. Germline CDR1 GTSNPN, CDR2 SVGIG (reference sequence). CDR3 DNA: TGTGCCTGGAGTGTAAGTGATCCAAATTCACCCCTCCACTTT. It codes for CAWSVSDPNSPLHF.

This chain connects TRBV7-2 to TRBJ2-1; 7 bases agree with TRBD2. The J segment lost 8 bases and the V segment lost 3 bases, leaving 10 bases of the junction unmatched. The CDR3 runs to 15 residues. Germline CDR1 and CDR2: SGHTA and FQGNSA. The CDR3 region has the DNA TGTGCCAGCAGCTTTCCTAGCGGAGGAACGGATGAGCAGTTCTTC. Translated: CASSFPSGGTDEQFF.

The chain is built from TRBV27 and TRBJ2-5; no clear D gene. This CDR3 is built from 13 residues. V lost 6 bases to trimming and J lost 4 bases, with 12 bases between them. CDR1 is MNHEY and CDR2 is SMNVEV in the germline V gene (reference sequence). CDR3 bases: TGTGCCAGCAGGGACGGACGCCTAGAGACCCAGTACTTC. Translated, it gives CASRDGRLETQYF.

Worth noting for this clonotype: Its ends do not fully match the called genes, so a read error is possible. The chain has TRBV5-4 and TRBJ2-5, with D uncertain. The V gene's germline CDR1 is SGHNT and CDR2 YYREEE (reference sequence). The CDR3 extends over 11 amino acids. The CDR3 loop reads CASSLRETQCF. For the CDR3, the DNA is TGTGCCAGCAGTTTGCGAGAGACCCAGTGCTTC.

The V call is TRBV30, the J call TRBJ1-1; D might be TRBD1 (5 bases). Germline V gene lookup returns CDR1 GTSNPN and CDR2 SVGIG (reference sequence). The CDR3 sequence is 13 residues long. Trimming cost V 4 bases and J 2 bases, with 11 bases left between them. In nucleotides, the CDR3 is TGTGCCTGGAACCGACAGTACAACACTGAAGCTTTCTTT. It encodes CAWNRQYNTEAFF.

This chain connects TRBV20-1 to TRBJ1-5; 8 bases map to TRBD1. This CDR3 spans 13 amino acids. The V segment lost 1 base and the J segment 7 bases; nucleotides outside the gene matches: 3. Germline CDR1 DFQATT, CDR2 SNEGSKA (reference sequence). Here the CDR3 reads CSARATGDQPQHF. CDR3 nucleotide sequence: TGCAGTGCTAGAGCGACAGGGGACCAGCCCCAGCATTTT.

V usage is TRBV7-2 and J usage is TRBJ2-7; D possibly corresponds to TRBD2 (6 bases). The length of the CDR3 is 16 residues. Trimming left V 0 bases short and J 4 bases short, with 16 bases between. Germline-derived CDR1 and CDR2 are SGHTA and FQGNSA. CDR3 coding DNA: TGTGCCAGCAGCTTAGCGGGGGGAAGCGCCTCTTACGAGCAGTACTTC. Translation gives CASSLAGGSASYEQYF.

The V and J genes are TRBV6-5 and TRBJ1-5; D remains ambiguous. Looked up from germline, CDR1 is MNHEY and CDR2 is SVGAGI. The V end was cut by 4 bases, the J end by 0 bases, with 13 bases between. This CDR3 spans 16 amino acids. The CDR3 sequence: CASSFSRLYSNQPQHF. The CDR3 DNA reads as TGTGCCAGCAGTTTCTCTCGGTTATATAGCAATCAGCCCCAGCATTTT.

The rearrangement links TRBV2 to TRBJ1-1, with D possibly matching TRBD1 (6 bases). The CDR3 runs to 13 residues. Germline assignment: CDR1 SNHLY and CDR2 FYNNEI. V was cut by 5 bases and J by 12 bases, with 19 bases left in between. In nucleotides, the CDR3 is TGTGCCAGCAGTCTATACCTTTACAGGGATACTTTCTTT. This translates into CASSLYLYRDTFF.

This chain links TRBV20-1 with TRBJ2-1, with TRBD2 identical over 11 bases. CDR1 and CDR2 from the germline V gene are DFQATT and SNEGSKA (reference sequence). Germline trimming cut 4 bases from V and 0 bases from J; bases unmatched to any gene: 8. The length of the CDR3 is 17 residues. The CDR3 bases are TGCAGTGCTACTAGTCGACTAGCGGGAAGCTCCTACAATGAGCAGTTCTTC. It encodes CSATSRLAGSSYNEQFF.

The rearrangement joins TRBV3-1 to TRBJ1-2, with TRBD1 as a possible D gene (6 bases). Per germline, CDR1 LGHDT and CDR2 YNNKEL (reference sequence). Trimming took 5 bases from V and 8 from J, leaving 9 bases between them. The CDR3 covers 11 residues. The CDR3 nucleotides are TGTGCCAGCAGCTTTACAGGGGGCTACACCTTC. It encodes CASSFTGGYTF.

The chain joins TRBV3-1 to TRBJ2-7, with D perhaps TRBD1 or TRBD2 (6 bases each). The CDR3 length is 13 residues. V shed 6 bases and J shed 6 bases, with 15 bases lying between them. CDR1 and CDR2 from the germline V gene are LGHDT and YNNKEL (reference sequence). In DNA, the CDR3 is TGTGCCAGCAGTCGCGGGGACACCTCCGAGCAGTACTTC. Encoded protein: CASSRGDTSEQYF.

V and J are TRBV7-9 and TRBJ2-5; 10 bases match TRBD2. CDR3 size: 16 residues. Trimming removed 5 bases from V and 2 bases from J; junction bases left unmatched: 8. The germline gives CDR1 SEHNR, CDR2 FQNEAQ (reference sequence). The CDR3 sequence: CASSRPGLASQETQYF. CDR3 DNA sequence: TGTGCCAGCAGCCGACCGGGACTAGCGTCACAAGAGACCCAGTACTTC.

V and J are TRBV23-1 and TRBJ1-2; D ambiguous. TRBV23-1 is marked as an open reading frame, function uncertain. The ends were cut back, 2 bases at V and 6 bases at J, with 13 bases in the middle. CDR3 length: 14 residues. CDR3 in amino acids: CASSQKDRGNGYTF. The CDR3 DNA reads TGCGCCAGCAGTCAAAAGGACCGCGGAAATGGCTACACCTTC.

CDR3 DNA: TGTGCCAGCAGCGTGGGATCAGGGAGTTTAAACGAGCAGTACTTC. This encodes CASSVGSGSLNEQYF. This sequence joins TRBV7-9 and TRBJ2-7; tentatively, D is TRBD1 or TRBD2 (5 bases each). Germline values: CDR1 SEHNR, CDR2 FQNEAQ (reference sequence). CDR3 length: 15 residues. Trimming took 5 bases from V and 5 from J, leaving 19 bases between them.

The gene calls are TRBV30 and TRBJ1-6, with D possibly matching TRBD1 (6 bases). Per germline, CDR1 GTSNPN and CDR2 SVGIG (reference sequence). V shed 2 bases and J shed 8 bases, with 28 bases lying between them. CDR3 length: 19 residues. The CDR3 coding sequence is TGTGCCTGGAGTCCCTTCAGGGGCGACTTCACTAGGGGGGATTCACCCCTCCACTTT. Translating it yields CAWSPFRGDFTRGDSPLHF.

In this sample, this clonotype turned up once. The chain carries TRBV27 and TRBJ1-1; 7 positions agree with TRBD1. The ends lost 8 bases at V and 5 bases at J; junction bases unmatched: 11. This CDR3 is 14 amino acids long. Per the germline V gene, CDR1 is MNHEY and CDR2 is SMNVEV (reference sequence). CDR3 amino acids: CASRTEQGRTEAFF. Here the CDR3 DNA reads TGTGCCAGCCGGACGGAACAGGGGAGGACTGAAGCTTTCTTT.

The rearrangement links TRBV29-1 to TRBJ2-1; 8 bases fit TRBD2. Germline V lookup: CDR1 SQVTM, CDR2 ANQGSEA. With V trimmed by 6 bases and J by 6 bases, 7 bases remained unmatched. This CDR3 is built from 13 residues. This CDR3 is CSVSGGGINEQFF. The DNA of the CDR3 is TGCAGCGTGTCGGGCGGGGGGATCAATGAGCAGTTCTTC.